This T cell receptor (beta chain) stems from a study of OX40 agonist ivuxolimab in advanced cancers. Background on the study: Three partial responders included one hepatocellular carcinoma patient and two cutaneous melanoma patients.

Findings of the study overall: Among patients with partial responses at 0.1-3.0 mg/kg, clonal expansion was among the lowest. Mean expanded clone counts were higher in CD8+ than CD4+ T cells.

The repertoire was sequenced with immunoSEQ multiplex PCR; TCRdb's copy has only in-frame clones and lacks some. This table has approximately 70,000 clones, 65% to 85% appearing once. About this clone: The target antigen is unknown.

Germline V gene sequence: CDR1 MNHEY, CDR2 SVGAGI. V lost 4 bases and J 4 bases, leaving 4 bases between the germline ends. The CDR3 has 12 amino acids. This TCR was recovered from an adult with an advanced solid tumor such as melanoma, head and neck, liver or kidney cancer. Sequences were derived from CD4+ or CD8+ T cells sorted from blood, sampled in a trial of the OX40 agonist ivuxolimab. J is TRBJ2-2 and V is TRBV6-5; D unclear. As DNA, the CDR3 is TGTGCCAGCAGTTTCCCCACCGGGGAGCTGTTTTTT. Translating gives CASSFPTGELFF.